The clone carrying this T cell receptor (beta chain) was seen a single time. In the original workflow: Estimation of nucleated cell counts relied on the amplification of reference gene primers. The repertoire was sequenced with immunoSEQ multiplex PCR; TCRdb's copy has only in-frame clones and lacks some. V and J calls plus clone size are reproduced from that table; the DNA served to infer D and trimming. Of nearly 200,000 clones listed, roughly 80% were seen once; the top ten hold around 0.93%. Germline V gene sequence: CDR1 SEHNR, CDR2 FQNEAQ (reference sequence). The CDR3 loop spans 13 amino acids. V gave up 3 bases and J gave up 1 base, with 6 bases separating them. The data were taken from a study of blood T cell repertoires in COVID-19. Study-level background: PBMCs, B-cell-depleted T cells, or T cells provided the cDNA or gDNA that made up the material.

The sample was peripheral blood. The clonotype originates from a man aged 60 to 75 with COVID-19, enrolled during active disease. The chain couples TRBV7-9 to TRBJ1-2; no clear D. CDR3 nucleotide sequence: TGTGCCAGCAGCTTCGGGGTTAACTATGGCTACACCTTC. As protein: CASSFGVNYGYTF. The whole variable domain, filled in from reference TRBV7-9 and TRBJ1-2, reads DTGVSQNPRHKITKRGQNVTFRCDPISEHNRLYWYRQTLGQGPEFLTYFQNEAQLEKSRLLSDRFSAERPKGSFSTLEIQRTEQGDSAMYLCASSFGVNYGYTFGSGTRLTVV.